These 5 T cell receptor beta chains were all obtained from the same sample, sequenced in a study of blood T cell repertoires in COVID-19. TCRdb keeps only in-frame clones here, not all; method: immunoSEQ multiplex PCR. The table shows 150,000 or so clones, with roughly 89% occurring only once. What was sequenced was peripheral blood. Every receptor here comes from a woman in her forties or fifties with acute or convalescent COVID-19.

The V gene is TRBV7-2, the J gene TRBJ2-1, with unresolved D. The CDR3 is 18 amino acids. The germline CDR1 and CDR2 sequences are SGHTA and FQGNSA. Trimming pared 4 bases from V and 0 bases from J, leaving 19 bases between. The CDR3 is CASSSFLPGPSSYNEQFF. CDR3 bases: TGTGCCAGCAGCTCTTTCCTCCCAGGTCCGAGCTCCTACAATGAGCAGTTCTTC.

The chain carries TRBV6-5 and TRBJ2-5; 8 nucleotides align to TRBD2. After removal of 0 bases from V and 5 bases from J, the junction contained 5 bases not matched to a gene. This CDR3 is 15 amino acids long. Germline V lookup: CDR1 MNHEY, CDR2 SVGAGI. The CDR3 DNA follows: TGTGCCAGCAGTTACTCCCCCGGGAGGGGGGAGACCCAGTACTTC. Protein sequence: CASSYSPGRGETQYF.

The J gene is TRBJ1-1, the V gene TRBV18; 7 bases fit TRBD1. The CDR3 is 15 amino acids. Germline V lookup: CDR1 KGHSH, CDR2 LQKENI. Unmatched junction bases numbered 8, after V lost 4 bases and J lost 3 bases. CDR3 region: CASSLLSGTDTEAFF. In DNA, the CDR3 is TGTGCCAGCTCACTCTTATCCGGGACAGACACTGAAGCTTTCTTT.

This chain connects TRBV9 to TRBJ2-2; 7 bases match TRBD2. V gave up 4 bases and J gave up 1 base; unmatched junction bases: 4. CDR1 is SGDLS and CDR2 is YYNGEE in the germline V gene. This CDR3 contains 15 residues. CDR3 DNA: TGTGCCAGCAGCCTCCGGGGGGTGAACACCGGGGAGCTGTTTTTT. It translates to CASSLRGVNTGELFF. Full variable domain (remainder filled in from reference TRBV9 and TRBJ2-2): DSGVTQTPKHLITATGQRVTLRCSPRSGDLSVYWYQQSLDQGLQFLIQYYNGEERAKGNILERFSAQQFPDLHSELNLSSLELGDSALYFCASSLRGVNTGELFFGEGSRLTVL.

The chain recombines TRBV10-3 with TRBJ2-1, with 9 bases aligning to TRBD2. The CDR3 is 13 amino acids. Germline CDR1 ENHRY, CDR2 SYGVKD. V lost 6 bases to trimming and J lost 5 bases; unmatched junction nucleotides: 2. The CDR3: CAIRTSGNNEQFF. The CDR3 coding sequence is TGTGCCATCAGGACTAGCGGAAACAATGAGCAGTTCTTC.